This TCR beta chain derives from a study of CD8 T cells in Susac syndrome. TCR beta was sequenced from blood CD8+ and CD4+ T cells. Reverse transcription of roughly 0.5 to 1 ug RNA used random hexamers. Multiplex immunoSEQ PCR targeted 54 Vbeta and 13 Jbeta TCR beta segments. TCRdb reprocessed the immunoSEQ multiplex PCR reads via MiXCR and lists one record per CDR3 protein. There are roughly 140,000 distinct CDR3 sequences in the sample; about 94% occur only once, and 0.065% to 0.1% lies in the top ten. Sample: CD4+ T cells from PBMCs. This sequence was found in a human donor with Susac syndrome.

The CDR3 bases are TGTGCCACCAGTAAAGGGGGGGACTCCTACGAGCAGTACTTC. It is translated as CATSKGGDSYEQYF. This rearrangement joins TRBV24-1 to TRBJ2-7, with a weak D call TRBD2 (7 bases). The CDR3 contains 14 residues. Germline CDR1 is KGHDR and CDR2 is SFDVKD. Trimming pared 6 bases from V and 0 bases from J, leaving 11 bases between.